This T cell receptor beta chain was captured in a study of T cell changes during pregnancy in multiple sclerosis (dated by TCRdb to the late 2010s). For the wider study: The study examined how the T cell repertoire changed over the course of pregnancy in women with multiple sclerosis.

Comments on this clone: What antigen it recognizes has not been identified. Base qualities are not provided; no much larger clone lies one nucleotide away.

The protocol used for the library was the immunoSEQ multiplex PCR assay. Sourced from immuneACCESS, this table was stored by TCRdb with only in-frame sequences that have V and J called. A share of the clones is absent; for the studies checked, an unresolved V gene accounts for under half, and the remainder has no known explanation. The sample table contains around 60,000 clones; only one count was recorded for 92% of them. The ten largest clones capture about 2.9% of the sample. The germline V gene encodes CDR1 SGHKS and CDR2 YYEKEE (reference sequence). Inclusive of the bounding cysteine and phenylalanine, the CDR3 is 14 residues long. Of the read, only the CDR3 DNA is kept; its 42 bases are in frame from base 1. V lost 4 bases and J lost 2 bases; the stretch between them is 12 bases long.

The rearrangement combines TRBV5-5 with TRBJ1-2, with the D gene not confidently named. This receptor was obtained from a female donor in good health, enrolled as a control in a pregnancy study. Material: peripheral blood, obtained in the third trimester of pregnancy. The CDR3 corresponds to CASSLLTQNYGYTF. The nucleotide sequence reads as follows: TGTGCCAGCAGCCTATTGACACAGAACTATGGCTACACCTTC.